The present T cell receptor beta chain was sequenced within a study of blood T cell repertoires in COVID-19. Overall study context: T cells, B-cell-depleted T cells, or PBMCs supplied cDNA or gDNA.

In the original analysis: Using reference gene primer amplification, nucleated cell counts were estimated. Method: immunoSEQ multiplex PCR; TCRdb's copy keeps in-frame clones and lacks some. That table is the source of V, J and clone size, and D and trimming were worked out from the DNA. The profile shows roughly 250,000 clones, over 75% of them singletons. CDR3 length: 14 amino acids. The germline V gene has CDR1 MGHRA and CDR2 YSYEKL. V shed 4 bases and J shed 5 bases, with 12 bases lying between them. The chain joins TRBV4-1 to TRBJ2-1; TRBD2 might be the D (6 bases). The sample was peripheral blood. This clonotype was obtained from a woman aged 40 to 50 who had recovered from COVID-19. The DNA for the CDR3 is TGCGCCAGCAGCCGGGGTCGACTAGACAATGAGCAGTTCTTC. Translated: CASSRGRLDNEQFF.